This T cell receptor (beta chain) was documented in a study of siplizumab effects on memory and regulatory T cells (dated by TCRdb to the late 2010s). About the full investigation: The study examined how the anti-CD2 antibody siplizumab affects alloreactive T-cell subsets in allogeneic mixed lymphocyte reactions built from human PBMCs.

Summary of the overall study and its limitations: In reactions with siplizumab, an average of approximately 69% of mappable alloreactive CD4+ clones were Treg-derived, compared with roughly 30% in control reactions. Sequences below about 10^-5 frequency were poorly captured, so only a minor fraction of alloreactive clones could be mapped to unstimulated subsets. Unstimulated naive T cells appeared to be more diverse than memory T cells, and naive cells seemed to make a substantial contribution to the alloresponse. Whether proliferating Tregs from siplizumab cultures actually had suppressive function was not functionally confirmed. The cumulative frequency of alloreactive sequences that could be traced back to unstimulated CD4+ memory T cells was significantly reduced by siplizumab. About 80-96% of proliferating CD4+ or CD8+ clones could not be given a naive or memory phenotype.

TCRbeta CDR3 sequencing was performed on sorted unstimulated T cells and on proliferating T cells recovered from mixed lymphocyte reactions. Fresh whole blood from approximately 11 HLA-typed healthy donors served as the source for isolating PBMCs. To map where alloreactive clones came from, unstimulated CD4+ regulatory T cells were FACS-sorted. Regarding this clone: Its antigen is currently not known. No clone much larger than this one lies a single base away; base qualities are absent.

The method was the immunoSEQ multiplex PCR assay. Roughly 10^5 TCR templates per sample were assayed on the deep sequencing platform. Genomic DNA extracted from sorted T cells was used for TCRbeta CDR3 sequencing. On the study's bioinformatics: The R programming language was used for clonal analysis of TCRbeta CDR3 data. Alloreactive CD4+ and CD8+ clones were identified by comparing unstimulated samples to CFSE-low samples taken after the reaction. By matching sequences to the repertoires of sorted unstimulated Treg and non-Treg cells, each alloreactive CD4+ clone was assigned a regulatory or non-regulatory origin. Entries here come from immuneACCESS through TCRdb and include only in-frame sequences with V and J called. Some clones fail to appear in such tables; in the studies checked, an unresolved V gene covers under half of the shortfall, and the cause of the remainder is unknown. The D gene and trimming were derived from the DNA, and the V and J assignments and clone size from that table. The sample includes 85,000 to 130,000 clones, with 94% observed a single time. Of the sample, approximately 0.66% is held by the ten largest clones.

The CDR3 covers 14 residues, taking in both the cysteine and the phenylalanine. This entry keeps only the CDR3 DNA: 42 bases, framed from base 1. The junction carries 10 bases between V and J, which are trimmed by 0 bases and 4 bases respectively. The CDR1 and CDR2 encoded by the germline V gene are SGHAT and FQNNGV. The V gene is TRBV11-2 and the J gene is TRBJ2-7; the D gene is perhaps TRBD1, from 5 matching bases. Material: Tregs sorted from blood. The origin of this receptor is a human donor in good health. The CDR3 reads CASSLDPGWYEQYF. The DNA sequence reads TGTGCCAGCAGCTTAGATCCAGGGTGGTACGAGCAGTACTTC.